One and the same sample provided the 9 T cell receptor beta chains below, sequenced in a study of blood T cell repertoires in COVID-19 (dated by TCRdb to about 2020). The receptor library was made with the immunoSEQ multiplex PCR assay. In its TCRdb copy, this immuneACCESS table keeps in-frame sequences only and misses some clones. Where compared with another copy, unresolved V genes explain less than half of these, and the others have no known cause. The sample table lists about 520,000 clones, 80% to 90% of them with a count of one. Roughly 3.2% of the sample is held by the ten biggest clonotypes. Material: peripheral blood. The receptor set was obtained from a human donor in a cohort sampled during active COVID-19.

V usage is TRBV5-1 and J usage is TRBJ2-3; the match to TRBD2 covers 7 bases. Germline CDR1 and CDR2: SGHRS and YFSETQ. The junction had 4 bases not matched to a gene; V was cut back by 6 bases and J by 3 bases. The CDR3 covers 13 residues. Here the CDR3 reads CASNSGGTDTQYF. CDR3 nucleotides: TGCGCCAGCAACTCGGGAGGAACAGATACGCAGTATTTT.

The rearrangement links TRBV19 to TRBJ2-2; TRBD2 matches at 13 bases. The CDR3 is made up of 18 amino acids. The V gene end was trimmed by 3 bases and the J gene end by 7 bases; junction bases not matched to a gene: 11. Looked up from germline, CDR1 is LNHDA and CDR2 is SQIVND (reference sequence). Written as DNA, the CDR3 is TGTGCCAGTAGTATCTACGGGACTAGCGGGATAAAGGGCGGGGAGCTGTTTTTT. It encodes CASSIYGTSGIKGGELFF.

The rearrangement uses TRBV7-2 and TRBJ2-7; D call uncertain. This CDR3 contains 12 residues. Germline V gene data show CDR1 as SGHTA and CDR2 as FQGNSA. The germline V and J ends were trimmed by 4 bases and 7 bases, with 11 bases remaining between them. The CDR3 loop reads CASSSISWEQYF. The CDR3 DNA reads TGTGCCAGCAGCTCCATCAGTTGGGAGCAGTACTTC. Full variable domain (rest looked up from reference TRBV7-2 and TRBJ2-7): GAGVSQSPSNKVTEKGKDVELRCDPISGHTALYWYRQSLGQGLEFLIYFQGNSAPDKSGLPSDRFSAERTGGSVSTLTIQRTQQEDSAVYLCASSSISWEQYFGPGTRLTVT.

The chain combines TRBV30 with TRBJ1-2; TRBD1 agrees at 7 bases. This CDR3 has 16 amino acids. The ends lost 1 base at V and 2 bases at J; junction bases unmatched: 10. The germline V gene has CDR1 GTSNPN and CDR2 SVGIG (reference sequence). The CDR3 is CAWSDRGVRGNYGYTF. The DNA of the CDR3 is TGTGCCTGGAGTGACAGGGGAGTAAGAGGAAACTATGGCTACACCTTC.

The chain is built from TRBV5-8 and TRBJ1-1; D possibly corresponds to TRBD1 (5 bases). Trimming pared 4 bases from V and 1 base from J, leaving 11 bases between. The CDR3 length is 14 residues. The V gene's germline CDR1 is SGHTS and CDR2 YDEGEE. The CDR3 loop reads CASSPTARNTEAFF. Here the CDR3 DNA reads TGTGCCAGCAGCCCGACAGCGCGGAACACTGAAGCTTTCTTT.

CDR3 protein: CATPGTGNGEQYF. The CDR3 DNA reads as TGTGCCACTCCCGGGACAGGGAATGGCGAGCAGTACTTC. This chain joins TRBV2 and TRBJ2-7; 9 bases agree with TRBD1. The ends lost 10 bases at V and 6 bases at J; junction bases unmatched: 10. This CDR3 spans 13 amino acids. Germline-derived CDR1 and CDR2 are SNHLY and FYNNEI.

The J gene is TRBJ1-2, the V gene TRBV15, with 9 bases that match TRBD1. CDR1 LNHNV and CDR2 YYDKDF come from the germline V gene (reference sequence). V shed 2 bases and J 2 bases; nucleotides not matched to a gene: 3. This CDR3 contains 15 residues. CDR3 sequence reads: CATSRSGTGNYGYTF. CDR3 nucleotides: TGTGCCACCAGCAGATCCGGGACAGGGAACTATGGCTACACCTTC.

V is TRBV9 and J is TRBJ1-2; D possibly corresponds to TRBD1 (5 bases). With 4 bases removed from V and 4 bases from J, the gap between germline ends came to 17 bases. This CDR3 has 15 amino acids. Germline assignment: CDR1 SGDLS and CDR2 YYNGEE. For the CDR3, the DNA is TGTGCCAGCAGCTTGACAGAAGTCCCCCTCTATGGCTACACCTTC. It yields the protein CASSLTEVPLYGYTF.

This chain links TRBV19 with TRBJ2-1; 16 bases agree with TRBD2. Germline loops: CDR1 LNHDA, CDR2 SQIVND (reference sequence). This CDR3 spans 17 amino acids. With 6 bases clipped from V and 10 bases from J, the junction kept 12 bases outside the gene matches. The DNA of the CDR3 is TGTGCCAGTAGCCCTCCGGGACTAGCGGGAGGGCTTTGGGAGCAGTTCTTC. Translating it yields CASSPPGLAGGLWEQFF.